What follows describes a single T cell receptor (beta chain). No antigen is known for it. These data originate in a study of early stage breast cancer tumors. General observations from the study: Chain pairing and CD4, CD8 or FOXP3 expression were not captured. Commonly generated sequences made up most enriched TCRB sequences shared between patients. In 14 of 16 patients, blood comparison separated tumor from normal breast.

Blood replicates held 0.5 ug DNA, tumor or normal breast roughly 1.5 ug, two each. Repertoires were generated with immunoSEQ multiplex PCR, while TCRdb's copy carries only in-frame clones and drops some. The sample contains 45,000 to 60,000 clones, around nine tenths of which appear only once. V shed 3 bases and J shed 7 bases, with 12 bases lying between them. Germline assignment: CDR1 KGHSH and CDR2 LQKENI. The CDR3 loop spans 13 amino acids. The source material was blood. The rearrangement uses TRBV18 and TRBJ1-1; perhaps TRBD1 as D (5 bases). This sequence was found in a person aged 70 to 85 with breast cancer. CDR3 loop: CASSPSTEDEAFF. In DNA form, the CDR3 reads TGTGCCAGCTCACCCTCGACAGAGGATGAAGCTTTCTTT.